The clone carrying this T cell receptor (beta chain) was observed once. Its target is unknown. Here immunoSEQ multiplex PCR was the method, and the copy in TCRdb shows in-frame clones only, minus some. The sample includes more than 250,000 clones, around 87% seen only once; the top ten take around 3%. This sample was taken from a study of Ad26.COV2.S vaccination and SARS-CoV-2 variants. Turning to the study itself: In the study, Ad26.COV2.S was injected intramuscularly once, or twice 56 days apart.

Study observations and caveats: Vaccinated individuals (as opposed to placebo recipients) had higher spike-specific TCR breadth.

Treatment specified: some 20 received Ad26.COV2.S at low or high dose, single or two shots; roughly five received placebo; per-sample allocation not given. Samples were taken on day 63 after the first vaccine or placebo injection. SARS-CoV-2 spike from the Wuhan strain was encoded by the vaccine, an Ad26 vector. The CDR3 runs to 14 residues. V shed 4 bases and J 7 bases; nucleotides not matched to a gene: 7. CDR1 and CDR2 (germline): SGHRS, YFSETQ. This TCR was sampled from a person aged 18-65 years who received the Ad26.COV2.S COVID-19 vaccine or a placebo. This sample comprised peripheral blood, obtained in a trial of Ad26.COV2.S vaccine versus placebo. This chain connects TRBV5-1 to TRBJ1-4; TRBD1 agrees at 7 bases. CDR3 loop: CASSTGTDVEKLFF. In nucleotides, the CDR3 is TGCGCCAGCAGCACCGGGACAGATGTTGAAAAACTGTTTTTT.